The present T cell receptor beta chain was sequenced within a study of blood T cells in healthy people across ages (dated by TCRdb to the mid-2010s). Some background on the complete study: In model experiments, roughly one uniquely barcoded TCR beta cDNA molecule per two T cells was captured by template switching. To track age-related changes in TCR beta repertoire diversity, the study relied on deep sequencing normalized with unique cDNA molecular identifiers. The donors were split into four age groups: young (average 16 years), middle-aged (39), aged (62) and long-lived (more than 80). Donors of different ages were randomly distributed across sequencing lanes to avoid experimental bias. For two donors (one aged 18 to 30 and one aged 80 or older), the study analyzed two additional independent replicas of 1 million unique cDNA reads from the same blood draw.

CDR1 LGHDT and CDR2 YNNKEL are derived from the germline V gene (reference sequence). CDR3 length: 16 amino acids, cysteine to phenylalanine. Of all the DNA, just the CDR3 is kept, 48 bases in frame from base 1. The V end loses 1 base and the J end loses 2 bases, and a stretch of 13 bases separates them. The donors were roughly 39 Caucasian individuals from Russia, aged roughly 6 to 100 years, who were systemically healthy. Ten milliliters of peripheral blood were drawn from each donor into EDTA-treated Vacutainer tubes. Ficoll-Paque density-gradient centrifugation was used to isolate PBMCs, with at least 6.5 million per sample. Trizol reagent was used to extract total RNA from the PBMCs, yielding at least 5.5 micrograms per sample. For every donor, flow cytometry on a PBMC aliquot measured the percentage of naive CD45RAhigh/CD27high T cells. What the study reported, not specific to this receptor: Since profiling was done on bulk unsorted PBMCs, naive and antigen-experienced compartments could not be conclusively compared. As age increased, observed TCR beta diversity per million T cells dropped in a roughly linear way, and a significant reduction was already evident by age around 41. The CMV infection status of donors was not known, potentially confounding age-related changes in expanded clonotypes. Observed TCR beta diversity correlated strongly with the percentage of naive T cells measured by flow cytometry. The long-lived group showed more naive CD4+ T cells, fewer expanded clones and increased TCR diversity than the aged group, suggesting age selection. Estimates of total diversity based on one million sequenced T cells were regarded as lower bounds and as underestimates.

Library method: 5' RACE. These reads were obtained on an Illumina HiSeq 2500. A second 7 to 11 cycle PCR used a sample-barcoded 5' primer and a J-beta primer mix. Each TCR beta cDNA molecule received a unique molecular identifier from a template-switch 5' adaptor carrying 12 random nucleotides. At least 3 million CDR3-containing paired-end reads were obtained from each sample. The Mint cDNA synthesis kit, primed by a TRBC-specific oligonucleotide, was used to synthesize first-strand cDNA from all RNA. All cDNA was treated with uracil-DNA glycosylase and then went through a first 18-cycle PCR with the universal primers M1SS and BC2_uni_R. Per the source publication's procedure: For normalization, 1 million high-quality reads, each with a distinct molecular identifier, were randomly selected from each sample. Reads sharing molecular identifiers were discarded rather than binned into consensus sequences. CDR3 identification, clonotype clustering and error correction used MiTCR with a Q25 quality threshold and the strictest error-elimination algorithm. Lower-bound total TCR beta diversity was estimated with a nonparametric unseen species model using Euler transformation. Starting from the raw public reads, TCRdb applied fastp trimming at Q25, assembled clones with MiXCR and retained in-frame beta chains. Rows merge per CDR3 protein into single entries with the most common DNA and genes. Here the V and J calls rest on TCRdb's processing, not on the authors' analysis. The sample table holds around 400,000 distinct CDR3 sequences, of which approximately 51% were seen once. The ten top clones hold around 53% of the sample.

This clonotype came up many times. Its cognate antigen has yet to be identified. No per-base quality is available; no much larger clone lies one base away. The specimen was blood. This receptor chain uses TRBV3-1 and TRBJ2-3; TRBD2 is perhaps the D gene, given 6 matching bases. The clonotype originates from a man aged 60 to 75 in good health. This receptor has the CDR3 CASSQGTSRLTDTQYF. The sequenced DNA is TGTGCCAGCAGCCAAGGCACTAGCCGTCTCACAGATACGCAGTATTTT.